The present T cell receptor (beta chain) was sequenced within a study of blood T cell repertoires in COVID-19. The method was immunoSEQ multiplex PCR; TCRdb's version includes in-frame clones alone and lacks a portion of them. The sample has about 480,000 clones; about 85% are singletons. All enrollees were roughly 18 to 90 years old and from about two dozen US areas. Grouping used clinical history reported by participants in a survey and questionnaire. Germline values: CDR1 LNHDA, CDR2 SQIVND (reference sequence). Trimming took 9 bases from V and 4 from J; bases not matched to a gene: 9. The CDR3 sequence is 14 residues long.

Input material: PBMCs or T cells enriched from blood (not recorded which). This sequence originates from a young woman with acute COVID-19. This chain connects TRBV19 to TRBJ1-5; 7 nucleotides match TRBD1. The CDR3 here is CASRPGTANQPQHF. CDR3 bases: TGTGCCAGCCGGCCGGGGACAGCAAATCAGCCCCAGCATTTT.